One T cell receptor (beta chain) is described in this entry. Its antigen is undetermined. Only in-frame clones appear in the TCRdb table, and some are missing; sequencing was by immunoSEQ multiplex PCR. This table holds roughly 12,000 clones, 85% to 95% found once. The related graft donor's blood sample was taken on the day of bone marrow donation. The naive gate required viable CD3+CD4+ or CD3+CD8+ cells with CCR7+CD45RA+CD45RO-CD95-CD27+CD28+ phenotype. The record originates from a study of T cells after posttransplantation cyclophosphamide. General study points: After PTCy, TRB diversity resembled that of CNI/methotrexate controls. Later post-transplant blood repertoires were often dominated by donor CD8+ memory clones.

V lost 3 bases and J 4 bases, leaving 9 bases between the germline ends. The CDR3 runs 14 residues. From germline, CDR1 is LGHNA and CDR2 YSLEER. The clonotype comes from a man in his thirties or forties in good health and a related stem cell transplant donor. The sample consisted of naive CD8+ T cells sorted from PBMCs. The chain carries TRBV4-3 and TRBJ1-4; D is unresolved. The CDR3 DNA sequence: TGCGCCAGCAGCCAGTTCGGGGATAATGAAAAACTGTTTTTT. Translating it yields CASSQFGDNEKLFF.